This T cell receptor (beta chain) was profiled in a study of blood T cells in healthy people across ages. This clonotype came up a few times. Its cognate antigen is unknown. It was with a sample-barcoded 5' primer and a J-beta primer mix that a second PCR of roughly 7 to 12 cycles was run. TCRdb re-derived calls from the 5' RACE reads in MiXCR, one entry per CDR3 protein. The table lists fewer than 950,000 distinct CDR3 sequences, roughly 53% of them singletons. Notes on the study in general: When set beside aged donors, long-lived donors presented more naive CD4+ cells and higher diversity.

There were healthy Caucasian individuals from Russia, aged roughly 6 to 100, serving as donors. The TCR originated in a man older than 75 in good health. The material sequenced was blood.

CDR3 bases: TGTGCCAGCAGCAAGTCAAGCGGGACCTACGAGCAGTACTTC. It encodes CASSKSSGTYEQYF. This rearrangement joins TRBV3-1 to TRBJ2-7, with 7 bases that match TRBD2. Germline CDR1 is LGHDT and CDR2 is YNNKEL (reference sequence). Losses at the gene ends were 5 bases for V and 2 bases for J; bases not matched to a gene: 6. The CDR3 runs to 14 residues.